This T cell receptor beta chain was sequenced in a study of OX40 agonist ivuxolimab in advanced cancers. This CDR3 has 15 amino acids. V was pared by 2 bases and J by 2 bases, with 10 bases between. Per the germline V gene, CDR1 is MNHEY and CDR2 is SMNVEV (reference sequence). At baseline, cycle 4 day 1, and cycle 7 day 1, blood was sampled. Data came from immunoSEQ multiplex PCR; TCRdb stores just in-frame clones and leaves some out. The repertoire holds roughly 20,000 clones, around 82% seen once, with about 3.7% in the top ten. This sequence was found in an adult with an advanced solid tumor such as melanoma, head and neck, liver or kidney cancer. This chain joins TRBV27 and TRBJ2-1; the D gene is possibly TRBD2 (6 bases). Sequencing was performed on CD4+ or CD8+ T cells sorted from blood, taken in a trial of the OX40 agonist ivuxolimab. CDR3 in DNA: TGTGCCAGCAGTTTACGAGGCGGGACCTACAATGAGCAGTTCTTC. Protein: CASSLRGGTYNEQFF.